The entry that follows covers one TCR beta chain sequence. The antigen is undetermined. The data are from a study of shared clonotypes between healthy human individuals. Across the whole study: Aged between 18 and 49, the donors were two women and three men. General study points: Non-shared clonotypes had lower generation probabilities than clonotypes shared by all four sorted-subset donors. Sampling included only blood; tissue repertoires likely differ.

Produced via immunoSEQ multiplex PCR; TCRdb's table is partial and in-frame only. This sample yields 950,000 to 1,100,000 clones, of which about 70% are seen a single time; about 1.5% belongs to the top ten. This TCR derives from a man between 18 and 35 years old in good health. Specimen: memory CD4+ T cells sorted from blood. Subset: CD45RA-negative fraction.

CDR3 coding DNA: TGCGCCAGCAGCTTGGCCGGGGTAGGCGAGGCGCAGTATTTT. Amino acid sequence: CASSLAGVGEAQYF. V is TRBV5-1 and J is TRBJ2-3, with a weak D call TRBD2 (5 bases). The CDR3 covers 14 residues. Germline V gives CDR1 SGHRS, CDR2 YFSETQ. The ends were cut back, 0 bases at V and 10 bases at J, with 15 bases in the middle.